This T cell receptor (beta chain) appears in the sequencing data of a study of T cell changes during pregnancy in multiple sclerosis. Germline V lookup: CDR1 SGHNT, CDR2 YYREEE (reference sequence). Between the trimmed V and J ends, which lost 7 bases and 4 bases, there was a span of 6 bases. The length of the CDR3 is 11 residues. TCRdb's table, derived via immunoSEQ multiplex PCR, lists solely in-frame clones and lacks some. This table holds 30,000 or so clones, about 92% found once. This chain links TRBV5-4 with TRBJ1-3; the D is unclear. The material sequenced was CD8+ T cells from peripheral blood mononuclear cells, taken in the first trimester of pregnancy. The receptor was isolated from a female donor with multiple sclerosis, enrolled in a pregnancy study. In DNA, the CDR3 is TGTGCCAGCGGCACCGGAAACACCATATATTTT. Amino acids: CASGTGNTIYF.